This TCR beta chain is drawn from a study of post-analysis software for immune sequencing data. Whole-study context: The cohort encompassed relapsing-remitting, secondary progressive and progressive-relapsing multiple sclerosis disease courses.

The TCR beta cDNA libraries carried unique molecular identifiers. MiXCR was run by TCRdb on the PCR reads, yielding one entry per CDR3 protein. Among hundreds of thousands of distinct CDR3 sequences listed, 25% to 30% were seen once. This clonotype has at least ten counts. Antigen unknown. General study points: TRBV5-6, TRBV5-1 and TRBV20-1 were among roughly five TRBV segments more frequent in patients than controls. Co-batched samples clustered tightly together by F measure.

The CDR3 is 17 amino acids. Per the germline V gene, CDR1 is MNHEY and CDR2 is SVGEGT. V was pared by 4 bases and J by 1 base, with 20 bases between. What was sequenced was blood. The receptor's source is a girl aged 10-17 years with multiple sclerosis. This chain connects TRBV6-2 or TRBV6-3 to TRBJ2-7; D tentatively reads TRBD1 or TRBD2 (7 bases each). CDR3 protein: CASSSSVGGGRSYEQYF. The CDR3 region has the DNA TGTGCCAGCAGTTCGTCAGTGGGAGGGGGCCGGTCCTACGAGCAGTACTTC.